The present TCR beta chain was sequenced within a study of T cell responses to AZD1222 COVID-19 vaccine. In germline, CDR1 is LGHDT, CDR2 YNNKEL (reference sequence). The V gene end was trimmed by 3 bases and the J gene end by 6 bases; junction bases not matched to a gene: 5. The CDR3 sequence is 15 residues long. Produced via immunoSEQ multiplex PCR; TCRdb's table is partial and in-frame only. The sample consists of under 200,000 clones, 92% of them appearing once. The J gene is TRBJ1-3, the V gene TRBV3-1 (or the pseudogene TRBV3-2), with 10 bases matching TRBD1. The TCR originated in an adult who received the AZD1222 COVID-19 vaccine. The source was peripheral blood, collected 28 days after the second AZD1222 dose. CDR3 DNA: TGTGCCAGCAGCCAGGCCGGGACAGGGGTAAACACCATATATTTT. Translated: CASSQAGTGVNTIYF.